The source of this T cell receptor beta chain is a study of blood T cells in healthy people across ages. This CDR3 has 14 residues. The germline V gene has CDR1 MNHNY and CDR2 SVGAGI (reference sequence). Primed by a sample-barcoded 5' primer and a J-beta primer mix, a second PCR proceeded for 7 to 11 cycles. TCRdb itself ran the 5' RACE reads through MiXCR, one entry per CDR3 protein. The table lists some 1,800,000 distinct CDR3 sequences, approximately 40% of them singletons. The chain couples TRBV6-6 to TRBJ2-4; D gene uncertain. The J call may be faulty, since TRBJ2-7 better matches the DNA end. The clonotype comes from a human donor in good health. Sequenced input: blood. CDR3 nucleotide sequence: TGTGCCAGCAGTTATCAACAAGGTGGTAACGAGCAGTACTTC. It translates to CASSYQQGGNEQYF.